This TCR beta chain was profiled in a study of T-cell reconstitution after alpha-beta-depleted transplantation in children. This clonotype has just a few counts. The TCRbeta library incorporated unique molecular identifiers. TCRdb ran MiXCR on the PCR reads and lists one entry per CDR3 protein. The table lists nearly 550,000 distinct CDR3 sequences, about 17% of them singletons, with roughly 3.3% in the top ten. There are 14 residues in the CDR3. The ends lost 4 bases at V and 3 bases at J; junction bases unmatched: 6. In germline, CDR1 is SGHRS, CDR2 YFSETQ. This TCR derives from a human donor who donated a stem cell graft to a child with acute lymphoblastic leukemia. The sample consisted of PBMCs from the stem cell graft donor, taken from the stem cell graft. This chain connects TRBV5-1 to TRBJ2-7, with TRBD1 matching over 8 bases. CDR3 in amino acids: CASSPGQAFYEQYF. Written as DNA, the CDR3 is TGCGCCAGCAGCCCGGGACAGGCCTTCTACGAGCAGTACTTC.